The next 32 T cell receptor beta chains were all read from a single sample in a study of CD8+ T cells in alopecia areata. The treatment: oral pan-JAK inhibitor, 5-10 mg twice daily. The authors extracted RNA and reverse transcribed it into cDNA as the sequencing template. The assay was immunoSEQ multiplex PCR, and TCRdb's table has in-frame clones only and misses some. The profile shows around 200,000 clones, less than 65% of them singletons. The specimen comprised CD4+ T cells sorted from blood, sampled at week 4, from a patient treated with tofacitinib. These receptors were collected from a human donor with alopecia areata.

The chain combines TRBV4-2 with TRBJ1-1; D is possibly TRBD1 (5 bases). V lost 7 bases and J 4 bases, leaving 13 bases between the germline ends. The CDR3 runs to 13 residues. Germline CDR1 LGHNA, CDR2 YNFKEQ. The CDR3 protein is CASNLDGATEAFF. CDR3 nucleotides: TGTGCCAGCAACCTCGACGGGGCCACTGAAGCTTTCTTT.

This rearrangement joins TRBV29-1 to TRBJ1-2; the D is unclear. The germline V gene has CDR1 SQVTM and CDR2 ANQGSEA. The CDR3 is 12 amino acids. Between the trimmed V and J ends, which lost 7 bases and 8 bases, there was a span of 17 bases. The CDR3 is CSAGVEGRGYTF. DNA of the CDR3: TGCAGCGCCGGGGTTGAAGGTCGCGGCTACACCTTC.

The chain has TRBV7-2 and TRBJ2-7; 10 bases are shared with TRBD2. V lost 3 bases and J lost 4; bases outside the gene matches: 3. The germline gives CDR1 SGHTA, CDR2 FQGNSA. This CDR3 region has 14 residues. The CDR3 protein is CASSLASGGYEQYF. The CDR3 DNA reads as TGTGCCAGCAGCTTGGCTAGCGGGGGATACGAGCAGTACTTC.

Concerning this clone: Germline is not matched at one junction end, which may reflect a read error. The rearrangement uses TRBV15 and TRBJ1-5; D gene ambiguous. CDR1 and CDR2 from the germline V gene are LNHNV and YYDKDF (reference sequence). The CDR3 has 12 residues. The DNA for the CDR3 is TGTGCCACCCGCAGTTCCAATCAGCCCCAGCATTTT. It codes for CATRSSNQPQHF.

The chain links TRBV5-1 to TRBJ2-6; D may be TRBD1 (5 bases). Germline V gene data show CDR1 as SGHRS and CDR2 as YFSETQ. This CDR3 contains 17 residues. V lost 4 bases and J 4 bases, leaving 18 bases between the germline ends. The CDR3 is CASSSSRDSLGANVLTF. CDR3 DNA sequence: TGCGCCAGCAGCAGCTCCAGGGATTCTCTGGGGGCCAACGTCCTGACTTTC.

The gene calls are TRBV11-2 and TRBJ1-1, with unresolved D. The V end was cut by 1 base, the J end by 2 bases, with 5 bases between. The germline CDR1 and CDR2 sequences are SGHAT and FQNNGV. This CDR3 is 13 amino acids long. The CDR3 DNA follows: TGTGCCAGCAGCTTAGGAGCTAACACTGAAGCTTTCTTT. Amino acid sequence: CASSLGANTEAFF.

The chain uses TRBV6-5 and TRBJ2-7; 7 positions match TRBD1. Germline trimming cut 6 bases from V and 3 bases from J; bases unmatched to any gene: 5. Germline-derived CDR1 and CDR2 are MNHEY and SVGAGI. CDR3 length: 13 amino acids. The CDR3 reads CASSMGQYYEQYF. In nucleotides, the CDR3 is TGTGCCAGCAGCATGGGACAGTACTACGAGCAGTACTTC.

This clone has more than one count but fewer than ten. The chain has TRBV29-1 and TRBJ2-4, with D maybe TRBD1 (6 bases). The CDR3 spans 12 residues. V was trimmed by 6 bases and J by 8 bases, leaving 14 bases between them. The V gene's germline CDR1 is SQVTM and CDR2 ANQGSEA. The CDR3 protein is CSVSRGSDIQYF. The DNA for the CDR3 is TGCAGCGTCTCCAGGGGTTCCGACATTCAGTACTTC.

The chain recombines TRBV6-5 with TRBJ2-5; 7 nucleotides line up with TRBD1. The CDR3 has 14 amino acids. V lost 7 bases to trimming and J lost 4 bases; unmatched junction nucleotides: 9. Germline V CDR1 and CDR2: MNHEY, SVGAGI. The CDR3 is CASNPDRDGETQYF. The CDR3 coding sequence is TGTGCCAGCAACCCCGACAGGGATGGAGAGACCCAGTACTTC.

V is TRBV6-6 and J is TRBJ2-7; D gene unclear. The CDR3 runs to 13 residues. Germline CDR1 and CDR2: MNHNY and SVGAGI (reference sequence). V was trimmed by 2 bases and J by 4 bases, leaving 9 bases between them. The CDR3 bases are TGTGCCAGCAGTTACACCAACCGGTACGAGCAGTACTTC. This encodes CASSYTNRYEQYF.

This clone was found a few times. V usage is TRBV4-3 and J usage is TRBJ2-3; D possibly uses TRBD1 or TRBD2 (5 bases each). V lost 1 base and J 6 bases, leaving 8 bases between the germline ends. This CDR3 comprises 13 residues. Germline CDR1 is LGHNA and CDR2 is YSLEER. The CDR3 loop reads CASSQAGTDTQYF. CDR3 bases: TGCGCCAGCAGCCAAGCCGGGACGGATACGCAGTATTTT.

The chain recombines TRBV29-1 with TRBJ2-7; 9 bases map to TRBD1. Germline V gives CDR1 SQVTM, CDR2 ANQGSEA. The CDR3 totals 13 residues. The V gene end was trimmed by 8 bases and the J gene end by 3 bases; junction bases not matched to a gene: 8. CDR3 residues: CSHEGDRDYEQYF. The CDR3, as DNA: TGCAGCCATGAGGGGGACAGGGACTACGAGCAGTACTTC.

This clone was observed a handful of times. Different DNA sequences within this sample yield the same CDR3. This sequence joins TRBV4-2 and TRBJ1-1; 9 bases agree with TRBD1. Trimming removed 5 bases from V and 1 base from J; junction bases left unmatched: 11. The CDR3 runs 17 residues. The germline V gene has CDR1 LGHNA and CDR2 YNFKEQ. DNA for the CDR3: TGTGCCAGCAGCACCCCACCCGGGACAGGGCGGAACACTGAAGCTTTCTTT. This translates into CASSTPPGTGRNTEAFF.

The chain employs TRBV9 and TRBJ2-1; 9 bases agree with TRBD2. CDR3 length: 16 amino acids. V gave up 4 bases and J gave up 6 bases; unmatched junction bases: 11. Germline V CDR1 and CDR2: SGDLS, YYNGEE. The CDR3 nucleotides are TGTGCCAGCAGCCCTCTTGGTAGCGGGGGTTTCAATGAGCAGTTCTTC. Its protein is CASSPLGSGGFNEQFF.

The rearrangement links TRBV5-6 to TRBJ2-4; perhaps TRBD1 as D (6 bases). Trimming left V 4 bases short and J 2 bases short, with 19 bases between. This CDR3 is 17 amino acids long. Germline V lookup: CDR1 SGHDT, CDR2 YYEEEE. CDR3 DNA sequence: TGTGCCAGCAGCCCCTATGGCAGGGGCCCGTCCAAAAACATTCAGTACTTC. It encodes CASSPYGRGPSKNIQYF.

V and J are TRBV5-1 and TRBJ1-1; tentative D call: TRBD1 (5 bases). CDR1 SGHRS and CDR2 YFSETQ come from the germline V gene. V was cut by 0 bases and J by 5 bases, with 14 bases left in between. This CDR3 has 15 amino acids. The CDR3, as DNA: TGCGCCAGCAGCTTGGACGGGGGAGTTGGGACTGAAGCTTTCTTT. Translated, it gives CASSLDGGVGTEAFF.

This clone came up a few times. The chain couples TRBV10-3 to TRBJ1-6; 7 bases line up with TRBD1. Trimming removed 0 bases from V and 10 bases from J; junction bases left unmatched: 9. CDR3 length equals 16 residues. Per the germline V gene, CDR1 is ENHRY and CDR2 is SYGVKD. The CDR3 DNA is TGTGCCATCAGTGAGTCGGGGGGGACAGTAGGCTCACCCCTCCACTTT. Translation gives CAISESGGTVGSPLHF.

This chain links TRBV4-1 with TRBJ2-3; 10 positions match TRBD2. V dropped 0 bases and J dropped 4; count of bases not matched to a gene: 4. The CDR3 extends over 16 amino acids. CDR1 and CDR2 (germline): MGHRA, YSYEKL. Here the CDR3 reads CASSQDPAGGPDTQYF. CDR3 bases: TGCGCCAGCAGCCAAGATCCAGCGGGGGGGCCAGATACGCAGTATTTT.

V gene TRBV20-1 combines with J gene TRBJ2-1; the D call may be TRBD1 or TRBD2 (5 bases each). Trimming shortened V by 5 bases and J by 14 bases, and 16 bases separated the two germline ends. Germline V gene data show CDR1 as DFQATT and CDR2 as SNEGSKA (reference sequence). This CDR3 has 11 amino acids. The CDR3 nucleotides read TGCAGTGCTGGGGACCCCCCACGTGAGTTCTTC. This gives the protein CSAGDPPREFF.

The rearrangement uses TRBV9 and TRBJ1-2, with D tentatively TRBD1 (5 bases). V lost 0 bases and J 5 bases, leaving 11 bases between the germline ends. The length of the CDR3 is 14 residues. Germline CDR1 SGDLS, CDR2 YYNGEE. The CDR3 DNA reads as TGTGCCAGCAGCGTAGGGGAGGGACCTTATGGCTACACCTTC. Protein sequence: CASSVGEGPYGYTF. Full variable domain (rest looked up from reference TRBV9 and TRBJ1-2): DSGVTQTPKHLITATGQRVTLRCSPRSGDLSVYWYQQSLDQGLQFLIQYYNGEERAKGNILERFSAQQFPDLHSELNLSSLELGDSALYFCASSVGEGPYGYTFGSGTRLTVV.

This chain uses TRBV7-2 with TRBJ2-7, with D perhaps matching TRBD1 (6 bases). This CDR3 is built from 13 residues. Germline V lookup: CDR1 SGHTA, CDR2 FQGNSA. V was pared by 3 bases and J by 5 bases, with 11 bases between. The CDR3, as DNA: TGTGCCAGCAGCTTTGGATCAGGGGACGAGCAGTACTTC. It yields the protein CASSFGSGDEQYF. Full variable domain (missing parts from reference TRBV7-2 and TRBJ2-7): GAGVSQSPSNKVTEKGKDVELRCDPISGHTALYWYRQSLGQGLEFLIYFQGNSAPDKSGLPSDRFSAERTGGSVSTLTIQRTQQEDSAVYLCASSFGSGDEQYFGPGTRLTVT.

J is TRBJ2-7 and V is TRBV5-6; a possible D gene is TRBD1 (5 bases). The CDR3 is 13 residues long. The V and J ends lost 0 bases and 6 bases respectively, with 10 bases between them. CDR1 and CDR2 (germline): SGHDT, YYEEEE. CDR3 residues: CASSLEGFGEQYF. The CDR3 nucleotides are TGTGCCAGCAGCTTGGAGGGGTTTGGCGAGCAGTACTTC.

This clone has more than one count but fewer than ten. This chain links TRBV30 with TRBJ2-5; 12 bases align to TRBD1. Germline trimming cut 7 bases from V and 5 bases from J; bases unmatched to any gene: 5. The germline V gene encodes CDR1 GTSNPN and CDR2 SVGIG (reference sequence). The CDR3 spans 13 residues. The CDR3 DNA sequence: TGTGCCTTAGGGACAGGGGGCGCGGAGACCCAGTACTTC. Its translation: CALGTGGAETQYF.

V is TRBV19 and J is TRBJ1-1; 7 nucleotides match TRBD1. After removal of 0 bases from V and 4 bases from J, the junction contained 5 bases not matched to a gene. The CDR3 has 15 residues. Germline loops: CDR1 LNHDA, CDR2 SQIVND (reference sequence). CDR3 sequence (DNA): TGTGCCAGTAGTATAGATTCGACAGGGATCACTGAAGCTTTCTTT. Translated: CASSIDSTGITEAFF.

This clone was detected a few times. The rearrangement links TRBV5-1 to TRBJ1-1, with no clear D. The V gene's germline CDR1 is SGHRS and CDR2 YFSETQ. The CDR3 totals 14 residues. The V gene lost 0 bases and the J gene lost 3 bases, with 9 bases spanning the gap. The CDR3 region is CASSLGYADTEAFF. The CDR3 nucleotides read TGCGCCAGCAGCTTGGGATATGCGGACACTGAAGCTTTCTTT.

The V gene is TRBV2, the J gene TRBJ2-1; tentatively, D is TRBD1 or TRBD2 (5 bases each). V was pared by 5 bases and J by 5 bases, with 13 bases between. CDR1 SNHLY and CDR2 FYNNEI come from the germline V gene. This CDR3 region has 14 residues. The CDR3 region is CASSPGTINNEQFF. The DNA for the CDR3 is TGTGCCAGCAGTCCCGGGACCATAAACAATGAGCAGTTCTTC.

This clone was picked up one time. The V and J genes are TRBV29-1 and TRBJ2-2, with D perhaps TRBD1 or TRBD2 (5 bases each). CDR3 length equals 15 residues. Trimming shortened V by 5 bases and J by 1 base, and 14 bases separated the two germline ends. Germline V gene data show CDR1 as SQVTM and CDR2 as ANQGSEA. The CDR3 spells CSVTQGTMNTGELFF. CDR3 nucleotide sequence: TGCAGCGTTACCCAAGGGACGATGAACACCGGGGAGCTGTTTTTT.

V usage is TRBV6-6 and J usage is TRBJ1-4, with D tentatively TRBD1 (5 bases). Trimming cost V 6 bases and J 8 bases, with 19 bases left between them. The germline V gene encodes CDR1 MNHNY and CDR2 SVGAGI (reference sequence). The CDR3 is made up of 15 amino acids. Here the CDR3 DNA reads TGTGCCAGCAGGGTCCTGGACGGCGGGGGAGAAAAACTGTTTTTT. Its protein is CASRVLDGGGEKLFF.

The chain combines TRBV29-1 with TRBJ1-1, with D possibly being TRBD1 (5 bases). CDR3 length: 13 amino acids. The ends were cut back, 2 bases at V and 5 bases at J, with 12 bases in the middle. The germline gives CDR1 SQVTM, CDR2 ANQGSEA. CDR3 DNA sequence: TGCAGCGTTGAACGGGGCTTTGGTACTGAAGCTTTCTTT. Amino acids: CSVERGFGTEAFF.

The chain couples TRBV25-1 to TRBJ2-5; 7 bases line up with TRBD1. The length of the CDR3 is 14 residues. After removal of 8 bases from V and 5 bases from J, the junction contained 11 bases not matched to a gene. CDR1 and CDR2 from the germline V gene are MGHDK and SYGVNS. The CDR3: CASGGQMLSETQYF. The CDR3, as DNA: TGTGCCAGCGGGGGACAGATGCTTTCGGAGACCCAGTACTTC.

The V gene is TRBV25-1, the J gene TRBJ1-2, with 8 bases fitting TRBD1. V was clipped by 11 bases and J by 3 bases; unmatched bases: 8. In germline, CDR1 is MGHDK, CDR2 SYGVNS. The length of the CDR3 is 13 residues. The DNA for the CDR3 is TGTGCCGTCTCGGACAGGGTTGACTATGGCTACACCTTC. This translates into CAVSDRVDYGYTF.

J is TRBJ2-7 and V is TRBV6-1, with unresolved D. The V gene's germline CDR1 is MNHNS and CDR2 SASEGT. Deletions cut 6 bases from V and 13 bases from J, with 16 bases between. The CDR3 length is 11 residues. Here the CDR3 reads CASRLERARYF. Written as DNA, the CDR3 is TGTGCCAGCAGGCTGGAGCGAGCTCGCTACTTC.